Below, one TCR beta chain is given with its context. A clone one base away is much larger, so this may be a read error. This sample is part of a study of blood T cells in healthy people across ages. CDR3 size: 14 residues. Germline-derived CDR1 and CDR2 are SGHKS and YYEKEE (reference sequence). PBMCs numbering at least 7 million were isolated per sample. Using a J-beta primer mix together with a sample-barcoded 5' primer, a second PCR was run for about 6 to 12 cycles. Each cDNA molecule was tagged by a template-switch adaptor with 12 random nucleotides. One entry per CDR3 protein, called by TCRdb with MiXCR from the 5' RACE reads. The repertoire consists of 1.2 million to 1.5 million distinct CDR3 sequences, with roughly 40% occurring once and the leading ten covering approximately 7.9%.

V usage is TRBV5-5 and J usage is TRBJ1-1; D remains unclear. This receptor was identified in a woman between 18 and 29 years old in good health. The sample consisted of blood. In nucleotides, the CDR3 is TGTGCCAGCGGCTTTGAAGGGAAGAACACTGAAGCTTTCTTT. As protein: CASGFEGKNTEAFF. Filled out from reference TRBV5-5 and TRBJ1-1, the complete variable domain reads DAGVTQSPTHLIKTRGQQVTLRCSPISGHKSVSWYQQVLGQGPQFIFQYYEKEERGRGNFPDRFSARQFPNYSSELNVNALLLGDSALYLCASGFEGKNTEAFFGQGTRLTVV.